This TCR beta chain was documented in a study of blood T cell repertoires in COVID-19. Only in-frame clones appear in the TCRdb table, and some are missing; sequencing was by immunoSEQ multiplex PCR. This sample yields 55,000 to 65,000 clones, of which 82% are seen a single time; over 10% belongs to the top ten. Germline CDR1 is SEHNR and CDR2 is FQNEAQ (reference sequence). Trimming took 2 bases from V and 5 from J, leaving 4 bases between them. The CDR3 contains 12 residues. The V and J genes are TRBV7-9 and TRBJ1-5, with unresolved D. Material for sequencing was peripheral blood. This TCR was recovered from a human donor in a cohort sampled during active COVID-19. CDR3 region: CASSLFDQPQHF. CDR3 DNA: TGTGCCAGCAGCTTATTCGATCAGCCCCAGCATTTT.